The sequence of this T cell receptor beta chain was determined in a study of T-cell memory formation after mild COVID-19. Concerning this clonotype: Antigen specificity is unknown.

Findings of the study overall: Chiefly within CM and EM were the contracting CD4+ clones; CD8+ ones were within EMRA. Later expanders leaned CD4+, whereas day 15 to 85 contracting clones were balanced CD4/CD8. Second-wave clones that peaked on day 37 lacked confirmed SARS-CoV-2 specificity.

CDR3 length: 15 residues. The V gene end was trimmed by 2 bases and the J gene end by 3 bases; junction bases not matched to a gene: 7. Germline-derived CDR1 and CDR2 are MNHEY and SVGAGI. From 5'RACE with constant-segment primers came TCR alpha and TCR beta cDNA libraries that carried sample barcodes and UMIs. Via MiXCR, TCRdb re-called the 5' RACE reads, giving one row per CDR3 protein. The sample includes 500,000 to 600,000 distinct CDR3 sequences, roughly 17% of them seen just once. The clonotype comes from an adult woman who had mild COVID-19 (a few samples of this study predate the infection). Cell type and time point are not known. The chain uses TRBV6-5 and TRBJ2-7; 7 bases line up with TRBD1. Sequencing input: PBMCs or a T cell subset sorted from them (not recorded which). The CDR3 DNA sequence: TGTGCCAGCAGTTACCAGACAGGGCCGGGCTACGAGCAGTACTTC. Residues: CASSYQTGPGYEQYF.